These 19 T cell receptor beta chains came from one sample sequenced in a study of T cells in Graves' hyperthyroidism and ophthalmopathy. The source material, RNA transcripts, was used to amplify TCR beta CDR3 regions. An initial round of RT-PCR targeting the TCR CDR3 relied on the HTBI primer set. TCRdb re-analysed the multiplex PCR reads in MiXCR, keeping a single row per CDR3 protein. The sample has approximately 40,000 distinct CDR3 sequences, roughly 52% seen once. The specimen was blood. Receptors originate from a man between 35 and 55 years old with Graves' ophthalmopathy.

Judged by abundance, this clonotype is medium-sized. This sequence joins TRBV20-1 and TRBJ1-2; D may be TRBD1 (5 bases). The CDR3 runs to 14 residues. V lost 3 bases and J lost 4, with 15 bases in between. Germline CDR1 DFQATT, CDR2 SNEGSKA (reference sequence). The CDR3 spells CSASRDVQFYGYTF. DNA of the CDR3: TGCAGTGCTAGCCGGGACGTCCAGTTCTATGGCTACACCTTC.

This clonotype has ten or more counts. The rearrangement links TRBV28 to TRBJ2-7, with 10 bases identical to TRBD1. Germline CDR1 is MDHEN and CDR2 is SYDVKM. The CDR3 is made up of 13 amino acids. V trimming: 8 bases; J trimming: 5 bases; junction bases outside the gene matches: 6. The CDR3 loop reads CASCRDRGDEQYF. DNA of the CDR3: TGTGCCAGCTGCCGGGACAGGGGCGACGAGCAGTACTTC. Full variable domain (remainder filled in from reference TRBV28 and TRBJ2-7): DVKVTQSSRYLVKRTGEKVFLECVQDMDHENMFWYRQDPGLGLRLIYFSYDVKMKEKGDIPEGYSVSREKKERFSLILESASTNQTSMYLCASCRDRGDEQYFGPGTRLTVT.

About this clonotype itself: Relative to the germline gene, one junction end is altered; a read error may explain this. Written as DNA, the CDR3 is TGCAGTGTGGACAGGGTAGCAATGAACACTGAGGCTTGCTTT. Translation: CSVDRVAMNTEACF. The gene calls are TRBV20-1 and TRBJ1-1; 8 nucleotides match TRBD1. The length of the CDR3 is 14 residues. Germline V gene lookup returns CDR1 DFQATT and CDR2 SNEGSKA (reference sequence).

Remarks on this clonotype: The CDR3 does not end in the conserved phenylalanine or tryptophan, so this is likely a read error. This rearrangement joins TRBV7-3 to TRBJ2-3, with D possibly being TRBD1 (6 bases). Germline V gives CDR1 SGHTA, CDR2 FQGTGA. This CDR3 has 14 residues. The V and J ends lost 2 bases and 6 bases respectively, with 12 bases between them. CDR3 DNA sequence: TGTGCCAGCAGCTTACAGGGGCGCGCGGATACGCAGTATCTT. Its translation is CASSLQGRADTQYL.

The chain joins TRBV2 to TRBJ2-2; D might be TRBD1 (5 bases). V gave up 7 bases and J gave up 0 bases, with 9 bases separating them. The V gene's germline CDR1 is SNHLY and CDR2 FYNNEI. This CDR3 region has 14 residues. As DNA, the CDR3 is TGTGCCAGCATGCAGGGCTCGAACACCGGGGAGCTGTTTTTT. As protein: CASMQGSNTGELFF.

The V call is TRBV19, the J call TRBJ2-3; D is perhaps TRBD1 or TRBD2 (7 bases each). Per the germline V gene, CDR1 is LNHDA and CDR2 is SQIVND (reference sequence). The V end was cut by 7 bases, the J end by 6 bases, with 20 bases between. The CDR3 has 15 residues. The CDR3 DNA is TGTGCCAGTAATCAGGGACAGCGGGGTCAGGATACGCAGTATTTT. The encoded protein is CASNQGQRGQDTQYF. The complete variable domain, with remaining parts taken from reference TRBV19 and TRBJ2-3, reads DGGITQSPKYLFRKEGQNVTLSCEQNLNHDAMYWYRQDPGQGLRLIYYSQIVNDFQKGDIAEGYSVSREKKESFPLTVTSAQKNPTAFYLCASNQGQRGQDTQYFGPGTRLTVL.

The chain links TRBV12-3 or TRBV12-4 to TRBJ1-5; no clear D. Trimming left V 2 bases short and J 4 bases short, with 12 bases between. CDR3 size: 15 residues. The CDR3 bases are TGTGCCAGCAGTTTACAGAGGACCACTAATCAGCCCCAGCATTTT. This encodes CASSLQRTTNQPQHF.

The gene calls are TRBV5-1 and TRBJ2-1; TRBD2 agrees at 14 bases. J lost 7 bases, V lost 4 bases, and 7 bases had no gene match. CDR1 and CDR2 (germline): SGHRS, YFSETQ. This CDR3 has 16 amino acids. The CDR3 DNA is TGCGCCAGCAGCGACGGACTAGCGGGAGGTGGGAATGAGCAGTTCTTC. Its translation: CASSDGLAGGGNEQFF.

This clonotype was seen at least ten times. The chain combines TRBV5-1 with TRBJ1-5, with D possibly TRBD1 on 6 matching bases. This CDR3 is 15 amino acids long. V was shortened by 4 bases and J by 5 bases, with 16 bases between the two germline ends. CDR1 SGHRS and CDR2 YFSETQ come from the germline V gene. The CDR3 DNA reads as TGCGCCAGCAGCCCGGCGGGGGCAGTAGATCAGCCCCAGCATTTT. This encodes CASSPAGAVDQPQHF.

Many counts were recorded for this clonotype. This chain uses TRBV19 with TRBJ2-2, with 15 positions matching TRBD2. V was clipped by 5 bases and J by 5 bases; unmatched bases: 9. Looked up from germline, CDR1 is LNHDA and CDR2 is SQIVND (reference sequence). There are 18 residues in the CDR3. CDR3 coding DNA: TGTGCCAGTAGTCCGGGACTAGCGGGAGGTCGAGGAACCGGGGAGCTGTTTTTT. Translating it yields CASSPGLAGGRGTGELFF.

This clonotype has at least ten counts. CDR3 residues: CASSPGLAVSYEQYF. In DNA form, the CDR3 reads TGTGCCAGCAGTCCGGGACTAGCGGTCTCCTACGAGCAGTACTTC. This chain links TRBV27 with TRBJ2-7, with 11 bases that match TRBD2. Germline lookup yields CDR1 MNHEY and CDR2 SMNVEV (reference sequence). J was trimmed by 0 bases and V by 5 bases; bases with no gene match: 3. This CDR3 contains 15 residues.

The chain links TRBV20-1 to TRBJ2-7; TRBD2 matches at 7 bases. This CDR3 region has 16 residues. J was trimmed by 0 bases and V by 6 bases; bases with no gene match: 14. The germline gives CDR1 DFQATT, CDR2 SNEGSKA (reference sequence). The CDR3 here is CSACGGAPPCSYEQYF. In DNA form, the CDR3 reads TGCAGTGCATGCGGGGGTGCACCTCCGTGCTCCTACGAGCAGTACTTC.

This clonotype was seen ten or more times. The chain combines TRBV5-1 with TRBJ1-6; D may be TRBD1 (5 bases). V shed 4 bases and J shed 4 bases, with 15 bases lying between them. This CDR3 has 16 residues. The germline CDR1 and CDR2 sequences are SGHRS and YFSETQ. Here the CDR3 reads CASSPGDRGYNSPLHF. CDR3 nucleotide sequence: TGCGCCAGCAGCCCCGGCGACAGAGGGTATAATTCACCCCTCCACTTT.

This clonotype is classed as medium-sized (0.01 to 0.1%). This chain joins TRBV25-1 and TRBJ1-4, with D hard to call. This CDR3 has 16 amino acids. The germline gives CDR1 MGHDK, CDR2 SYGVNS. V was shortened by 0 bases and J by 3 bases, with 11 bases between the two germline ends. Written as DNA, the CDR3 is TGTGCCAGCAGTGAATATGGCCGCGGGGCTAATGAAAAACTGTTTTTT. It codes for CASSEYGRGANEKLFF.

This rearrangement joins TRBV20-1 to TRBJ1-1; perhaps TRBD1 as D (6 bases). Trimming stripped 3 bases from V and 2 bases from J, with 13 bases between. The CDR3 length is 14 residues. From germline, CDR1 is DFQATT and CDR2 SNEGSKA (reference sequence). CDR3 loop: CSASQGGGNTEAFF. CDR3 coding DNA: TGCAGTGCTAGCCAAGGGGGTGGAAACACTGAAGCTTTCTTT.

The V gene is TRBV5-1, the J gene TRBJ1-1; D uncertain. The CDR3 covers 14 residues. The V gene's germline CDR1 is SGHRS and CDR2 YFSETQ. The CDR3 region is CGSSFQQRNTEAFF. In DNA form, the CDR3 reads TGCGGCAGTAGCTTTCAGCAGCGTAACACTGAAGCTTTCTTT.

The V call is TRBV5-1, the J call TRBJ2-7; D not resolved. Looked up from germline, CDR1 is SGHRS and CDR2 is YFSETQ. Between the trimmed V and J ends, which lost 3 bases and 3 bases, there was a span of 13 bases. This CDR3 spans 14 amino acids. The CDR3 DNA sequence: TGCGCCAGCAGCTGGTATGGCTCGGACTACGAGCAGTACTTC. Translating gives CASSWYGSDYEQYF.

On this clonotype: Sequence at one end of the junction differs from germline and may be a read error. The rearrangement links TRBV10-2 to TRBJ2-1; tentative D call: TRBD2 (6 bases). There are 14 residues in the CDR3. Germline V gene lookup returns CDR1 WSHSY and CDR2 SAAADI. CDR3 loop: CGSSFGTVYKEQFF. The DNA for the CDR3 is TGCGGCAGCAGTTTCGGGACTGTTTACAAGGAGCAGTTCTTC.

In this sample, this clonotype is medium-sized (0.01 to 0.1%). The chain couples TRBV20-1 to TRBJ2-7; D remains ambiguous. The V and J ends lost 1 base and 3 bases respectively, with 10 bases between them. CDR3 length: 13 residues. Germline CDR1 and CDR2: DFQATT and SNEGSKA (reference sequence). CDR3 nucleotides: TGCAGTGCTAGAGCGGGTTCTTACTACGAGCAGTACTTC. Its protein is CSARAGSYYEQYF.